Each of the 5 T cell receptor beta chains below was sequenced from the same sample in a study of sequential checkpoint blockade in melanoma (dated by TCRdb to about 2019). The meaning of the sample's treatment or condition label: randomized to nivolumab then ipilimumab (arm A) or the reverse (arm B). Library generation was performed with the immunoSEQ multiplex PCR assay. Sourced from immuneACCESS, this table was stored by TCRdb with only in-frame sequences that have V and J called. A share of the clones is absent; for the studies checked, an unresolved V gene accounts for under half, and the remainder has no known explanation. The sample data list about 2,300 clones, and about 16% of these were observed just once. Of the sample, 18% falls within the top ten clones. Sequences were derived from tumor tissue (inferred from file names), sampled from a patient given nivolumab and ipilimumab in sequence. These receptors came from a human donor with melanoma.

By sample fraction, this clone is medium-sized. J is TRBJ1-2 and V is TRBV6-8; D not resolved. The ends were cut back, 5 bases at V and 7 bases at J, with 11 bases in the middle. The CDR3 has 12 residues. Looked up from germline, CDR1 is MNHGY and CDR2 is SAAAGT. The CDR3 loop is CASSEAVSGYTF. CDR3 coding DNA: TGTGCCAGCAGTGAGGCGGTGAGTGGCTACACCTTC.

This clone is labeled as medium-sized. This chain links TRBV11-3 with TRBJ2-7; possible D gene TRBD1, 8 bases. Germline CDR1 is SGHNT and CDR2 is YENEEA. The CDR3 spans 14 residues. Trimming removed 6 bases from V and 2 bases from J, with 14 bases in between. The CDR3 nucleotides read TGTGCCAGCAGTCGGACAGGGACTACCTACGAGCAGTACTTC. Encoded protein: CASSRTGTTYEQYF.

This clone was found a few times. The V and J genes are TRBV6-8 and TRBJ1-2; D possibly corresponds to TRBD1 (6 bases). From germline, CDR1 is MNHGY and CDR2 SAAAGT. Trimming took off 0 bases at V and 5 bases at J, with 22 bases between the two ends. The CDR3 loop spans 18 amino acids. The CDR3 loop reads CASSYSTSGVVSQYGYTF. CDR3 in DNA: TGTGCCAGCAGTTACTCGACGTCAGGGGTGGTTTCTCAGTATGGCTACACCTTC.

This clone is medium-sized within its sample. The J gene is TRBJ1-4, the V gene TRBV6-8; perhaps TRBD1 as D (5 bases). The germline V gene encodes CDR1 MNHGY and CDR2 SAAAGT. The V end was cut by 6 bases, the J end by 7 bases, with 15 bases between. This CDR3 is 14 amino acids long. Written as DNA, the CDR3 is TGTGCCAGCAGCTCTGGGGCCGAGGGTGAAAAACTGTTTTTT. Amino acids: CASSSGAEGEKLFF.

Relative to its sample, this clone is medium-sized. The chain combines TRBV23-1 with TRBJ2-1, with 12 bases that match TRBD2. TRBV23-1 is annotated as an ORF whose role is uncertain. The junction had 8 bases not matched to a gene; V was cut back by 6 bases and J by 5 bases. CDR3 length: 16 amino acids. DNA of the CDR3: TGCGCCAGCAGCCAAACCGGGACTAGCGGGCACAATGAGCAGTTCTTC. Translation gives CASSQTGTSGHNEQFF.